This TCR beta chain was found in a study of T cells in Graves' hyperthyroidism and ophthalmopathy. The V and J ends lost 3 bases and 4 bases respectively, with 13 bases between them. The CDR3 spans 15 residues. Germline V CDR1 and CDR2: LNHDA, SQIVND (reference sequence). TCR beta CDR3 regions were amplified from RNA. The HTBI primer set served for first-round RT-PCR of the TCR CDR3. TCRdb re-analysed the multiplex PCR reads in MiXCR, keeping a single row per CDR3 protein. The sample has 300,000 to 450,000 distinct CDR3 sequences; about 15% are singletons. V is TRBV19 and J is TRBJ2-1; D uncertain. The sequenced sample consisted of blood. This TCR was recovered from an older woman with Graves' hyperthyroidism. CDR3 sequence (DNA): TGTGCCAGTAGTATTAAGAGCGCGGCTTACAATGAGCAGTTCTTC. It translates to CASSIKSAAYNEQFF. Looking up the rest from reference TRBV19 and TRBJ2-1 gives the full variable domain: DGGITQSPKYLFRKEGQNVTLSCEQNLNHDAMYWYRQDPGQGLRLIYYSQIVNDFQKGDIAEGYSVSREKKESFPLTVTSAQKNPTAFYLCASSIKSAAYNEQFFGPGTRLTVL.